This T cell receptor beta chain was documented in a study of post-analysis software for immune sequencing data (dated by TCRdb to the mid-2010s). Turning to the overall study: Recorded disease courses included relapsing-remitting, secondary progressive and progressive-relapsing multiple sclerosis, with some patients lacking subtype annotation. Patient repertoires were compared against around 10 previously published healthy control repertoires from donors aged about 6 to 26 years. A subset of samples was prepared in parallel using single-end sample barcoding, then pooled and co-amplified after Illumina adapter ligation.

Libraries were constructed by PCR. The reads were generated on an Illumina HiSeq 2500. To reduce PCR and sequencing biases, unique molecular identifiers were incorporated into the TCR beta cDNA libraries. Around 500,000 cDNA molecules were obtained for every 1 to 10 million input T cells, so each molecule roughly corresponded to one T cell. Patient libraries were prepared and sequenced with the same protocol used for the earlier healthy control dataset. Samples belonging to the same batch were prepared together, multiplexed and sequenced on a shared HiSeq lane. Concerning the study's data processing: Raw barcoded reads were processed with MIGEC, and single-read molecular identifier groups were discarded before consensus assembly and CDR3 extraction. VDJtools was used for post-analysis of the clonotype tables, and diversity was normalized by down-sampling every dataset to the size of the smallest sample. Repertoire overlap clustering matched CDR3 amino acid but not nucleotide sequences to correct batch-related cross-sample contamination. TCRdb passed the public sequencing reads through fastp at Q25 and MiXCR, retaining productive beta sequences. When rows share a CDR3 protein, they turn into one entry using the most common DNA and genes. The V and J calls here are based on TCRdb, not the publication. In all, the sample holds approximately 350,000 distinct CDR3 sequences, and roughly 38% of those were seen once. The top ten constitute around an eighth of the sample.

This clonotype has just a few counts. The antigen it recognizes is unknown. There are no base qualities to consult, and no much larger clone falls within one base. V and J lose 6 bases and 3 bases, and a span of 15 bases separates them. Taken from cysteine to phenylalanine, the CDR3 has 16 residues. The entry retains the CDR3 DNA only, 48 bases that are in frame from base 1. Findings and caveats that apply to the study as a whole: The multiple sclerosis patient group was slightly younger than the control group. Strong co-clustering of samples prepared in the same batch was shown by direct clustering with F measure, prompting a batch-effect correction. Four or five TRBV segments, including TRBV5-6, TRBV5-1 and TRBV20-1, were significantly more frequent in patients than controls. Significantly lower normalized Chao1 diversity was found in multiple sclerosis patients than in controls, suggesting substantial peripheral T-cell clonal expansion.

To demonstrate the VDJtools post-analysis software, TCR beta repertoires were profiled from the peripheral blood of about 13 young patients with multiple sclerosis. The multiple sclerosis patients were children and adolescents between roughly 6 and 16 years of age. The TCR sequence derives from a girl aged 10 to 17 with multiple sclerosis. Rearrangement joined TRBV12-3 or TRBV12-4 to TRBJ2-6; possibly the D gene is TRBD1, per 6 matching bases. Material: blood. Here is the DNA: TGTGCCAGCAGCCGAACCAGGGGCGGTGGGGCCAACGTCCTGACTTTC. Its amino acids are CASSRTRGGGANVLTF.